The 5 T cell receptor beta chains presented below share a single source sample, sequenced in a study of cytomegalovirus exposure and HLA in healthy donors listed by TCRdb under 2017. Libraries came from the immunoSEQ multiplex PCR assay. For the multiplex PCR, a mixture combining 60 forward primers for TCR Vbeta segments and 13 reverse primers for TCR Jbeta segments was used. What TCRdb holds here is the immuneACCESS table cut down to in-frame rearrangements. Part of the clones is not present; checked against another copy, under half of the missing clones reflect an unresolved V gene, and the others are unexplained. The sample table holds roughly 100,000 clones, of which approximately 66% were seen once. About 3.5% of the sample comes from the top ten. What was sequenced was PBMCs. The receptors shown here come from a woman in her forties or fifties in good health and CMV-seronegative.

The rearrangement joins TRBV5-4 to TRBJ2-3, with 7 nucleotides matching TRBD1. The CDR3 length is 15 residues. The junction had 8 bases not matched to a gene; V was cut back by 4 bases and J by 3 bases. Germline CDR1 is SGHNT and CDR2 is YYREEE (reference sequence). In DNA form, the CDR3 reads TGTGCCAGCAGCCCCGGGACAGTGAGAACAGATACGCAGTATTTT. Translation gives CASSPGTVRTDTQYF.

The chain uses TRBV5-6 and TRBJ1-1; 8 nucleotides match TRBD1. This CDR3 spans 15 amino acids. Germline trimming cut 4 bases from V and 5 bases from J; bases unmatched to any gene: 10. Per germline, CDR1 SGHDT and CDR2 YYEEEE. The CDR3 protein is CASSTLQGAGTEAFF. CDR3 bases: TGTGCCAGCAGCACTCTCCAGGGGGCGGGTACTGAAGCTTTCTTT.

The chain uses TRBV7-2 and TRBJ2-3; D uncertain. The CDR3 loop spans 13 amino acids. Trimming removed 1 base at V and 5 bases at J, with 7 bases between. Germline lookup yields CDR1 SGHTA and CDR2 FQGNSA. The DNA of the CDR3 is TGTGCCAGCAGCTTAGTAGGAGTAGATACGCAGTATTTT. It encodes CASSLVGVDTQYF.

Only a few counts were recorded for this clone. This chain links TRBV11-2 with TRBJ1-4, with 9 positions matching TRBD1. The trim removed 3 bases at V and 7 bases at J, leaving 6 bases unmatched. CDR3 size: 15 residues. Germline loops: CDR1 SGHAT, CDR2 FQNNGV. The CDR3 loop reads CASSFPDRGSEKLFF. DNA of the CDR3: TGTGCCAGCAGCTTCCCGGACAGGGGATCTGAAAAACTGTTTTTT.

The chain joins TRBV7-8 to TRBJ2-1; D is perhaps TRBD1 (5 bases). Germline CDR1 and CDR2: SGHVS and FQNEAQ. Trimming cost V 3 bases and J 1 base, with 10 bases left between them. CDR3 size: 15 residues. The CDR3 loop is CASSLVQGSYNEQFF. DNA of the CDR3: TGTGCCAGCAGCTTGGTGCAGGGTTCCTACAATGAGCAGTTCTTC.